The 27 T cell receptor beta chains presented below share a single source sample, sequenced in a study of OX40 agonist ivuxolimab in advanced cancers. Measured with immunoSEQ multiplex PCR; TCRdb has only the in-frame clones, and not every one. The table has around 67,000 clones, around 82% seen once. Sequences were derived from CD4+ or CD8+ T cells sorted from blood, sampled in a trial of the OX40 agonist ivuxolimab. All receptors derive from an adult with an advanced solid tumor such as melanoma, head and neck, liver or kidney cancer.

The chain has TRBV29-1 and TRBJ2-7; 7 bases align to TRBD1. The CDR3 runs 14 residues. Germline-derived CDR1 and CDR2 are SQVTM and ANQGSEA. V was pared by 0 bases and J by 5 bases, with 7 bases of the junction left unmatched. CDR3 protein: CSVEDPTGPHEQYF. CDR3 DNA: TGCAGCGTTGAAGACCCGACAGGGCCCCACGAGCAGTACTTC.

This sequence joins TRBV18 and TRBJ1-1, with 8 bases aligning to TRBD1. Trimming cost V 2 bases and J 1 base; bases outside gene matches: 12. The CDR3 length is 18 residues. The germline CDR1 and CDR2 sequences are KGHSH and LQKENI. CDR3 region: CASSPSPPGGVWNTEAFF. The CDR3 DNA follows: TGTGCCAGCTCACCATCGCCACCAGGGGGCGTGTGGAACACTGAAGCTTTCTTT.

The V gene is TRBV5-3, the J gene TRBJ2-1; D gene uncertain. TRBV5-3 is flagged as an ORF with uncertain function. Trimming pared 0 bases from V and 6 bases from J, leaving 4 bases between. The CDR3 runs 12 residues. CDR3 coding DNA: TGTGCCAGAAGCTTGGGCCCCAATGAGCAGTTCTTC. Protein: CARSLGPNEQFF.

This chain uses TRBV5-1 with TRBJ2-3; 12 nucleotides line up with TRBD2. The CDR3 is 16 residues long. V gave up 4 bases and J gave up 2 bases; unmatched junction bases: 5. The germline V gene has CDR1 SGHRS and CDR2 YFSETQ. CDR3: CASSPGLAGPTDTQYF. CDR3 coding DNA: TGCGCCAGCAGCCCTGGACTAGCGGGGCCCACAGATACGCAGTATTTT.

This clone was counted only a few times. The rearrangement joins TRBV5-1 to TRBJ2-1, with a weak D call TRBD1 (6 bases). In germline, CDR1 is SGHRS, CDR2 YFSETQ. This CDR3 is 16 amino acids long. V shed 4 bases and J shed 3 bases, with 17 bases lying between them. The CDR3 reads CASSRGQLDGYNEQFF. CDR3 bases: TGCGCCAGCAGCCGAGGACAGTTAGACGGCTACAATGAGCAGTTCTTC.

V is TRBV5-1 and J is TRBJ1-1; 9 bases fit TRBD1. V lost 3 bases and J lost 4; bases outside the gene matches: 10. The germline V gene encodes CDR1 SGHRS and CDR2 YFSETQ. This CDR3 has 16 residues. This chain's CDR3 is CASSWGQGKGTTEAFF. The CDR3 DNA reads TGCGCCAGCAGCTGGGGACAGGGAAAGGGGACCACTGAAGCTTTCTTT.

The chain links TRBV6-1 to TRBJ2-5, with D unclear. The V end lost 3 bases, the J end lost 1 base, and 6 bases lay between the germline ends. The germline CDR1 and CDR2 sequences are MNHNS and SASEGT. This CDR3 comprises 13 residues. The CDR3 reads CASSERTQETQYF. The DNA of the CDR3 is TGTGCCAGCAGTGAGCGAACCCAAGAGACCCAGTACTTC.

The chain has TRBV27 and TRBJ2-7, with D unresolved. V was cut by 3 bases and J by 1 base, with 10 bases left in between. The CDR3 totals 14 residues. Per germline, CDR1 MNHEY and CDR2 SMNVEV (reference sequence). CDR3 DNA: TGTGCCAGCAGTTTCCGGACGGAGTCCTACGAGCAGTACTTC. The encoded protein is CASSFRTESYEQYF.

The rearrangement uses TRBV4-1 and TRBJ2-3, with D tentatively TRBD2 (5 bases). CDR1 is MGHRA, CDR2 YSYEKL, per germline. The germline V and J ends were trimmed by 0 bases and 2 bases, with 12 bases remaining between them. This CDR3 contains 16 residues. The CDR3 DNA sequence: TGCGCCAGCAGCCAAGAGAGGGCAGGAGTCACAGATACGCAGTATTTT. This codes for CASSQERAGVTDTQYF.

This chain connects TRBV10-2 to TRBJ2-7; D is uncertain. CDR3 size: 12 residues. V was pared by 2 bases and J by 9 bases, with 11 bases between. Germline V lookup: CDR1 WSHSY, CDR2 SAAADI. CDR3 coding DNA: TGCGCCAGCAGTGAGAACAGCCTCCGGCAGTACTTC. Translated, it gives CASSENSLRQYF.

The gene calls are TRBV30 and TRBJ2-1; maybe TRBD1 (6 bases). The CDR3 loop spans 17 amino acids. CDR1 is GTSNPN, CDR2 SVGIG, per germline (reference sequence). Trimming took off 0 bases at V and 13 bases at J, with 28 bases between the two ends. The DNA for the CDR3 is TGTGCCTGGAGTGTATCTTTAGTGGGCAGGGGCCCAACGGGACAGTTCTTC. It codes for CAWSVSLVGRGPTGQFF.

This chain uses TRBV11-2 with TRBJ1-2; a weak D match, TRBD1 (5 bases). Germline CDR1 SGHAT, CDR2 FQNNGV. The CDR3 spans 13 residues. V was shortened by 5 bases and J by 3 bases, with 10 bases between the two germline ends. In nucleotides, the CDR3 is TGTGCCAGCAGCCGCCTGGGGGACTATGGCTACACCTTC. Protein product: CASSRLGDYGYTF.

The rearrangement joins TRBV6-1 to TRBJ2-7, with 11 bases that match TRBD1. The germline CDR1 and CDR2 sequences are MNHNS and SASEGT. V trimming: 7 bases; J trimming: 3 bases; junction bases outside the gene matches: 8. The CDR3 is 15 residues long. CDR3 protein: CASTGGQGGIYEQYF. As DNA, the CDR3 is TGTGCCAGCACCGGGGGACAGGGGGGCATCTACGAGCAGTACTTC.

The chain links TRBV5-1 to TRBJ1-1; 8 bases align to TRBD1. The trim removed 0 bases at V and 6 bases at J, leaving 7 bases unmatched. In germline, CDR1 is SGHRS, CDR2 YFSETQ. The CDR3 runs 15 residues. The chain's CDR3 is CASSLAPGRGPEAFF. As DNA, the CDR3 is TGCGCCAGCAGCTTGGCCCCGGGCAGGGGGCCTGAAGCTTTCTTT.

This clone was picked up a small number of times. The chain combines TRBV28 with TRBJ2-2; 9 nucleotides agree with TRBD2. The CDR3 runs 17 residues. CDR1 MDHEN and CDR2 SYDVKM come from the germline V gene. The J segment lost 4 bases and the V segment lost 6 bases, leaving 12 bases of the junction unmatched. As DNA, the CDR3 is TGTGCCAGCAGCCCACCGGGACTAGCCTACCTCACCGGGGAGCTGTTTTTT. The encoded protein is CASSPPGLAYLTGELFF.

The chain combines TRBV28 with TRBJ2-7; the D is unclear. Germline V gene lookup returns CDR1 MDHEN and CDR2 SYDVKM. The CDR3 totals 12 residues. V was trimmed by 5 bases and J by 7 bases, leaving 12 bases between them. The CDR3 nucleotides are TGTGCCAGCAGTGAGTCAGATTTTGAGCAGTACTTC. It translates to CASSESDFEQYF.

The chain uses TRBV5-8 and TRBJ2-6; 7 nucleotides match TRBD1. Germline CDR1 and CDR2: SGHTS and YDEGEE. This CDR3 has 16 amino acids. Trimming cost V 4 bases and J 3 bases; bases outside gene matches: 7. CDR3 loop: CASSRQGGSGANVLTF. The CDR3 DNA follows: TGTGCCAGCAGCCGACAAGGGGGCAGTGGGGCCAACGTCCTGACTTTC.

Concerning this clone: Other DNA sequences in the sample encode the same CDR3. The chain recombines TRBV18 with TRBJ2-2; D gene ambiguous. CDR1 and CDR2 from the germline V gene are KGHSH and LQKENI. Trimming took off 3 bases at V and 5 bases at J, with 10 bases between the two ends. CDR3 length: 14 amino acids. The CDR3 DNA follows: TGTGCCAGCTCACCCCCGGGTAGGACCGGGGAGCTGTTTTTT. It translates to CASSPPGRTGELFF.

The rearrangement uses TRBV10-3 and TRBJ1-5, with 7 bases identical to TRBD1. Looked up from germline, CDR1 is ENHRY and CDR2 is SYGVKD. V lost 4 bases, J lost 6 bases, and 3 bases stayed unmatched. The CDR3 totals 13 residues. The CDR3 reads CAISGDRAQPQHF. CDR3 coding DNA: TGTGCCATCAGTGGTGACAGGGCTCAGCCCCAGCATTTT.

The V gene is TRBV7-2, the J gene TRBJ1-1, with D tentatively TRBD1 (5 bases). The germline CDR1 and CDR2 sequences are SGHTA and FQGNSA. The V end lost 2 bases, the J end lost 3 bases, and 7 bases lay between the germline ends. The CDR3 has 13 amino acids. CDR3 residues: CASSLQGDTEAFF. CDR3 bases: TGTGCCAGCAGCTTACAGGGAGACACTGAAGCTTTCTTT.

The chain has TRBV28 and TRBJ1-2; D may be TRBD1 (5 bases). The CDR3 has 14 amino acids. CDR1 and CDR2 (germline): MDHEN, SYDVKM. V lost 6 bases, J lost 5 bases, and 16 bases lay in between. The CDR3: CASRLQTGRYGYTF. The DNA for the CDR3 is TGTGCCAGCAGGTTACAAACAGGAAGATATGGCTACACCTTC.

V usage is TRBV28 and J usage is TRBJ2-7; 8 positions agree with TRBD1. Germline V gene lookup returns CDR1 MDHEN and CDR2 SYDVKM. J gave up 3 bases and V 3 bases, and 10 bases lay outside the gene matches. This CDR3 region has 16 residues. The CDR3 here is CASSFLSADRDYEQYF. The DNA of the CDR3 is TGTGCCAGCAGTTTTCTCTCAGCGGACAGGGACTACGAGCAGTACTTC.

This clone has a handful of counts. This sequence joins TRBV6-6 and TRBJ1-1, with 8 bases fitting TRBD1. CDR3 length: 13 amino acids. J lost 8 bases, V lost 3 bases, and 5 bases had no gene match. Germline V gene lookup returns CDR1 MNHNY and CDR2 SVGAGI (reference sequence). Here the CDR3 DNA reads TGTGCCAGCAGTTATCTTGGACAGGGAGAAGCTTTCTTT. It yields the protein CASSYLGQGEAFF.

Here the CDR3 DNA reads TGTGCCAGTAGTATTCTAGCGGGAGGGGGGACCTACAATGAGCAGTTCTTC. Encoded protein: CASSILAGGGTYNEQFF. The chain employs TRBV19 and TRBJ2-1, with 12 positions matching TRBD2. The J segment lost 2 bases and the V segment lost 3 bases, leaving 5 bases of the junction unmatched. The CDR3 has 17 residues. Germline CDR1 reads LNHDA; CDR2 reads SQIVND (reference sequence).

The chain links TRBV7-2 to TRBJ2-2; D ambiguous. V lost 5 bases and J lost 1, with 8 bases in between. Per germline, CDR1 SGHTA and CDR2 FQGNSA. This CDR3 is built from 14 residues. DNA for the CDR3: TGTGCCAGCAGCGTCCGACAGAACACCGGGGAGCTGTTTTTT. It is translated as CASSVRQNTGELFF.

The V gene is TRBV28, the J gene TRBJ2-2; TRBD2 is a possible D gene (5 bases). CDR1 is MDHEN, CDR2 SYDVKM, per germline. The CDR3 length is 14 residues. V lost 9 bases, J lost 1 base, and 12 bases lay in between. The CDR3 nucleotides are TGTGCCAGTAGGAGGATGGAGAACACCGGGGAGCTGTTTTTT. Translating gives CASRRMENTGELFF.

The V gene is TRBV28, the J gene TRBJ2-7, with D possibly being TRBD1 (6 bases). The CDR3 is made up of 15 amino acids. V was cut by 1 base and J by 3 bases, with 13 bases left in between. CDR1 and CDR2 (germline): MDHEN, SYDVKM. The CDR3 nucleotides read TGTGCCAGCAGTTTATTGGGGGCCCAGAGCTACGAGCAGTACTTC. Its protein product is CASSLLGAQSYEQYF. The full variable domain, with the rest looked up from reference TRBV28 and TRBJ2-7, is DVKVTQSSRYLVKRTGEKVFLECVQDMDHENMFWYRQDPGLGLRLIYFSYDVKMKEKGDIPEGYSVSREKKERFSLILESASTNQTSMYLCASSLLGAQSYEQYFGPGTRLTVT.